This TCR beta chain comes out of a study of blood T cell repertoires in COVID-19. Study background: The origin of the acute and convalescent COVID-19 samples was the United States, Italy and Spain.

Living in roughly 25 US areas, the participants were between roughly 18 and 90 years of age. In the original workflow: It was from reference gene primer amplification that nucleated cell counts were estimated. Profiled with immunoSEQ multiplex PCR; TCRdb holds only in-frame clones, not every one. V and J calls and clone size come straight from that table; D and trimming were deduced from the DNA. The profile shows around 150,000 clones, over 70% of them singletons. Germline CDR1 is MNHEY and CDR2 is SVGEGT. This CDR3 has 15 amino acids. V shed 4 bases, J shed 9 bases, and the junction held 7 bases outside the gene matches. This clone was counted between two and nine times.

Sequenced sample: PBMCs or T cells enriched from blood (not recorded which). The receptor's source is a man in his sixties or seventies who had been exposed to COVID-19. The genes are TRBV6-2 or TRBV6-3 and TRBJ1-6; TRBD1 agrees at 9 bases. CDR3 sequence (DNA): TGTGCCAGCAGTTGGACAGGGGAGGAAAGTTCACCCCTCCACTTT. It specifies CASSWTGEESSPLHF.